This paragraph reports one T cell receptor beta chain. Its antigen is not yet known. Base quality data are lacking; no much larger clone is found one base away. The immunoSEQ Assay, a bias-controlled multiplex PCR, was used to amplify TCRbeta CDR3 regions from genomic DNA. Under the source paper's analysis protocol: The number of nucleated cells in each sample was estimated by amplification of reference gene primers within the assay. To quantify the absolute abundance of each unique TCRbeta CDR3 rearrangement, sequence reads were collapsed and filtered. For each sample, productive Simpson clonality was calculated by taking the square root of Simpson's diversity index across productive rearrangements. TCRdb's version of the immuneACCESS table is confined to in-frame rearrangements and falls short of the full clone set. An unresolved V gene accounts for under half of the shortfall where checked; the remainder is of unknown origin. V and J calls and clone size are as listed in that table; D and trimming were resolved from the DNA. A total of approximately 110,000 clones appear in this sample, roughly nine tenths of them only once. About 1.9% of the sample is in the top ten clones.

In Seattle, one collaborating source enrolled patients while the infection was active and tracked those patients longitudinally over the course of disease. The collaborating institutions used their own protocols to collect whole blood in K2EDTA tubes. Collaborator samples were shipped for TCRbeta analysis as frozen whole blood, isolated PBMCs, or DNA extracted from either sample type. The data were taken from a study of blood T cell repertoires in COVID-19 (dated by TCRdb to about 2020). At the level of the whole study: Collaborator samples came from the United States, Italy and Spain and covered acute and convalescent phases of COVID-19. The material from the prospective study consisted of cDNA or gDNA derived from T cells, B-cell-depleted T cells, or PBMCs. Subjects who had been exposed to COVID-19, were actively infected with it, or had recovered from it provided the deeply sampled blood TCRbeta repertoires that made up the dataset. The repertoires were released in a freely available public database meant as a resource for research on the immune response to SARS-CoV-2. The samples were drawn from two sources: the first 160 participants of the ongoing ImmuneRACE study, and 1,000 to 1,500 subjects contributed by 6 global collaborators. Nearly every sample came with metadata listing a de-identified subject ID, COVID-19 status, age in years and sex. HLA class I and class II types, where available, came from metadata supplied by the sample provider rather than from assay-based typing. Results and caveats for the whole study, not just this receptor: The amount of clinical and demographic metadata varied by source and participant and was provided uncurated.

Sequenced sample: peripheral blood. The TCR comes from a man aged 45-65 years with COVID-19, enrolled during active disease.

The nucleotide sequence is TGTGCCAGCAGCGGCCCGGACAGGGCAGGGTCACCCCTCCACTTT. Translated, it reads CASSGPDRAGSPLHF. The chain is assembled from TRBV7-2 and TRBJ1-6, and 8 junctional nucleotides match TRBD1. Trimmed from V: 5 bases; trimmed from J: 10 bases; junction bases lacking a gene match: 10. From the cysteine through the phenylalanine, the CDR3 covers 15 amino acids. Of the read, only the CDR3 DNA is kept; its 45 bases are in frame from base 1. According to the germline V gene, CDR1 reads SGHTA and CDR2 reads FQGNSA.